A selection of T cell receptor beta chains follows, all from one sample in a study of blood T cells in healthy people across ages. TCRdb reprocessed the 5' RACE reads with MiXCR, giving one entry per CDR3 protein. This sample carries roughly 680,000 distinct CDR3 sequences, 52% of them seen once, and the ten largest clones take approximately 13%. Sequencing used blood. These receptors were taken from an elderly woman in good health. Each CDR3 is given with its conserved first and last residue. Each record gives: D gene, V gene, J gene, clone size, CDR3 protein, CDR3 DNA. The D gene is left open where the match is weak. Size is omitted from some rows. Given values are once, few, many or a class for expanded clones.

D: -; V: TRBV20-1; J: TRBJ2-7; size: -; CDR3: CSARDPGLPYEQYF; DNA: TGCAGTGCTAGAGACCCAGGTCTTCCCTACGAGCAGTACTTC
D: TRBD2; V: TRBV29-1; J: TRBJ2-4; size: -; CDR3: CSGLTGTSGRQNIQYF; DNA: TGCAGCGGTTTGACAGGGACTAGCGGGAGACAAAACATTCAGTACTTC
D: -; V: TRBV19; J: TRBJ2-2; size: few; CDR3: CASSYRVNTGELFF; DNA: TGTGCCAGTTCTTACAGGGTGAACACCGGGGAGCTGTTTTTT
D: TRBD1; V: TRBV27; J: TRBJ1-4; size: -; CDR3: CASSHQGVGEKLFF; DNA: TGTGCCAGCAGTCATCAGGGGGTAGGGGAAAAACTGTTTTTT
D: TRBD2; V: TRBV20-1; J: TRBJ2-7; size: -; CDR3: CSARDILAGLGEQYF; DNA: TGCAGTGCTAGAGATATTCTAGCGGGACTTGGCGAGCAGTACTTC
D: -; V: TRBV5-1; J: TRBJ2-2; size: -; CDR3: CASSGDRASIYPGELFF; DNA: TGCGCCAGCAGCGGGGACCGGGCCTCGATATATCCCGGGGAGCTGTTTTTT
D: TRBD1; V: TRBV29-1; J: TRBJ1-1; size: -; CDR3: CSGGQGGTEAFF; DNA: TGCAGCGGGGGACAGGGGGGAACTGAAGCTTTCTTT
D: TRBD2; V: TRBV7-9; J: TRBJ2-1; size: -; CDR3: CASNLVGTSGEQFF; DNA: TGCGCCAGCAACTTAGTCGGGACTAGCGGTGAGCAGTTCTTC
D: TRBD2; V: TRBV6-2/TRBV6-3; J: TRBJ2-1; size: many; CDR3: CASSYSGTSGDKQFF; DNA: TGTGCCAGCAGTTACTCGGGGACTAGCGGGGATAAGCAGTTCTTC
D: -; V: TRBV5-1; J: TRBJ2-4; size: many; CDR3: CASKYGGAPNIQYF; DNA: TGCGCCAGCAAATACGGGGGAGCGCCAAACATTCAGTACTTC
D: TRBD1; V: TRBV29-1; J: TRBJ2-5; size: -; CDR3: CRVGTGGETQYF; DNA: TGCAGGGTGGGGACAGGGGGTGAGACCCAGTACTTC
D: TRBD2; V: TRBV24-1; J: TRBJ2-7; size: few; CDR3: CATSDLRLANYEQYF; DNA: TGTGCCACCAGTGACCTAAGACTAGCGAACTACGAGCAGTACTTC
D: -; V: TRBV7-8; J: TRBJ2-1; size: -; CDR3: CASSFRTGYNEQFF; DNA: TGTGCCAGCAGCTTTCGAACAGGATACAATGAGCAGTTCTTC
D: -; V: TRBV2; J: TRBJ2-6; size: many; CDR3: CARQTDSGANVLTF; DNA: TGTGCCAGACAGACTGACTCTGGGGCCAACGTCCTGACTTTC
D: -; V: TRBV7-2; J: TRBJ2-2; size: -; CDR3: CASSADSPGELFF; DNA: TGTGCCAGCAGCGCTGACAGCCCCGGGGAGCTGTTTTTT
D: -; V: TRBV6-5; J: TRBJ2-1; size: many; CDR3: CASSYQGMLGEQFF; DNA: TGTGCCAGCAGTTACCAGGGTATGTTAGGAGAGCAGTTCTTC
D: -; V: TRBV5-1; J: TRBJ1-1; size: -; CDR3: CASSLRKNTEAFF; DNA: TGCGCCAGCAGCTTGAGGAAGAACACTGAAGCTTTCTTT
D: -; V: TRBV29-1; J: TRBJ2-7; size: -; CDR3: CSVEWGGTYEQYF; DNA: TGCAGCGTTGAGTGGGGCGGAACCTACGAGCAGTACTTC
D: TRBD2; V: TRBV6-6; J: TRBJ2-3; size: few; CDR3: CASSYSSEGGGGTQYF; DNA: TGTGCCAGCAGTTACTCGAGCGAGGGTGGGGGGGGTACGCAGTATTTT